What follows is one TCR beta chain and its context. This sample stems from a study of control samples from healthy donors and cancer patients. The assay was immunoSEQ multiplex PCR, and TCRdb's table has in-frame clones only and misses some. This table has approximately 45,000 clones, more than 85% appearing once. CDR1 is LNHDA and CDR2 is SQIVND in the germline V gene (reference sequence). This CDR3 contains 19 residues. J was trimmed by 0 bases and V by 1 base; bases with no gene match: 13. This receptor was taken from a woman between 40 and 50 years old with head and neck cancer. The material sequenced was PBMCs. V gene TRBV19 combines with J gene TRBJ2-3, with 7 nucleotides matching TRBD2. The CDR3 sequence: CASSIVASASGSSTDTQYF. The CDR3 DNA is TGTGCCAGTAGTATAGTTGCTTCGGCTAGCGGATCTAGCACAGATACGCAGTATTTT.